A selection of T cell receptor beta chains follows, all from one sample in a study of shared clonotypes between healthy human individuals. Using immunoSEQ multiplex PCR, the repertoire was profiled, and TCRdb retains in-frame clones only, with some absent. The repertoire holds hundreds of thousands of clones, with 96% as singletons. The sequencing sample was made of naive CD4+ T cells sorted from blood. The source of these receptors is a woman aged 25 to 39 in good health. Each CDR3 is given with its conserved first and last residue. D genes are given only for firm matches. Size tells how often a clone was seen (once, few, many) or the class of an expanded clone, and some rows leave it out.

NA	TRBV6-6	TRBJ1-5	NA	TGTGCCAGCAGTTACGCAGGGAACCAGCCCCAGCATTTT	CASSYAGNQPQHF
NA	TRBV18	TRBJ2-7	TRBD1	TGTGCCAGCTCACCGTTGGGACAGATAGTCAACGAGCAGTACTTC	CASSPLGQIVNEQYF
NA	TRBV7-9	TRBJ2-1	TRBD2	TGTGCCAGCAGAGAAGCGGGAAACTACAATGAGCAGTTCTTC	CASREAGNYNEQFF
once	TRBV28	TRBJ2-7	TRBD1	TGTGCCAGCAGTTTAGGGACAGTAACCTACGAGCAGTACTTC	CASSLGTVTYEQYF
NA	TRBV6-6	TRBJ2-1	TRBD2	TGTGCCAGCAGCCAAATCGGACTAGCGGTGGATGGTGAGCAGTTCTTC	CASSQIGLAVDGEQFF
NA	TRBV18	TRBJ1-4	NA	TGTGCCAGCTCACCACCCTACCGACGCCTACCTCGGGAAAAACTGTTTTTT	CASSPPYRRLPREKLFF
once	TRBV4-1	TRBJ2-2	TRBD2	TGCGCCAGCAGCCAGGGACTAGCGGCGAACACCGGGGAGCTGTTTTTT	CASSQGLAANTGELFF
NA	TRBV27	TRBJ1-6	NA	TGTGCCAGCAGTTTATCTGGACAGATGAATTCACCCCTCCACTTT	CASSLSGQMNSPLHF
NA	TRBV4-2	TRBJ1-2	NA	TGTGCCAGCAGCCACCAATCCCCGATCTATGGCTACACCTTC	CASSHQSPIYGYTF
NA	TRBV28	TRBJ2-2	TRBD1	TGTGCCAGCAGGGGACAGGGGTCGGCCGGGGAGCTGTTTTTT	CASRGQGSAGELFF
NA	TRBV11-2	TRBJ1-3	NA	TGTGCCAGCAGCTTATGGGTTGGAAACACCATATATTTT	CASSLWVGNTIYF
NA	TRBV5-4	TRBJ2-5	NA	TGTGCCAGCAGCTTGGCGGCCAGGGCGGCCCAGTACTTC	CASSLAARAAQYF
NA	TRBV19	TRBJ2-6	NA	TGTGCCAGTGGCCGGAGGCACGCTTTGATCTCTGGGGCCAACGTCCTGACTTTC	CASGRRHALISGANVLTF
NA	TRBV6-5	TRBJ1-5	TRBD1	TGTGCCAGCAGGCGAGGACAGGAGGATCAGCCCCAGCATTTT	CASRRGQEDQPQHF
NA	TRBV5-1	TRBJ2-5	TRBD2	TGCGCCAGCAGCTTGAGGTTGCGGGAGGGAAGGGGAGAGACCCAGTACTTC	CASSLRLREGRGETQYF
NA	TRBV7-6	TRBJ2-7	NA	TGTGCCAGCAGCTTACGGGCGGGAAGGGTCTACGAGCAGTACTTC	CASSLRAGRVYEQYF
NA	TRBV19	TRBJ2-1	NA	TGTGCCAGTAGTATAGGTAGCCGAGGCGTCAATGAGCAGTTCTTC	CASSIGSRGVNEQFF
NA	TRBV5-4	TRBJ2-1	TRBD2	TGTGCCAGCAGCTTAAGGAGACTAGCGGGAGGGTACAATGAGCAGTTCTTC	CASSLRRLAGGYNEQFF
NA	TRBV5-1	TRBJ2-2	TRBD2	TGCGCCAGCAGCTTTCTAGCGGGAGACGCCGGGGAGCTGTTTTTT	CASSFLAGDAGELFF
NA	TRBV18	TRBJ1-5	TRBD1	TGTGCCAGCTCACCAGGACAGGGAGGAGGTCAGCCCCAGCATTTT	CASSPGQGGGQPQHF
NA	TRBV6-6	TRBJ2-7	TRBD2	TGTGCCAGCAGTTACTCGAAGGGCGGGAGTAGGAACGAGCAGTACTTC	CASSYSKGGSRNEQYF
NA	TRBV6-5	TRBJ1-3	NA	TGTGCCAGCAGGCCTAAAACTGGAAACACCATATATTTT	CASRPKTGNTIYF
once	TRBV27	TRBJ1-1	NA	TGTGCCAGCAGTTTCAGGGGCGCGGGCACTGAAGCTTTCTTT	CASSFRGAGTEAFF
NA	TRBV11-2	TRBJ2-5	TRBD1	TGTGCCAGCAGCTTCGGACAGGCGCGTAGAGAGACCCAGTACTTC	CASSFGQARRETQYF
NA	TRBV11-2	TRBJ2-1	NA	TGTGCCAGCAGCTTAATCCGACAGAACAATGAGCAGTTCTTC	CASSLIRQNNEQFF